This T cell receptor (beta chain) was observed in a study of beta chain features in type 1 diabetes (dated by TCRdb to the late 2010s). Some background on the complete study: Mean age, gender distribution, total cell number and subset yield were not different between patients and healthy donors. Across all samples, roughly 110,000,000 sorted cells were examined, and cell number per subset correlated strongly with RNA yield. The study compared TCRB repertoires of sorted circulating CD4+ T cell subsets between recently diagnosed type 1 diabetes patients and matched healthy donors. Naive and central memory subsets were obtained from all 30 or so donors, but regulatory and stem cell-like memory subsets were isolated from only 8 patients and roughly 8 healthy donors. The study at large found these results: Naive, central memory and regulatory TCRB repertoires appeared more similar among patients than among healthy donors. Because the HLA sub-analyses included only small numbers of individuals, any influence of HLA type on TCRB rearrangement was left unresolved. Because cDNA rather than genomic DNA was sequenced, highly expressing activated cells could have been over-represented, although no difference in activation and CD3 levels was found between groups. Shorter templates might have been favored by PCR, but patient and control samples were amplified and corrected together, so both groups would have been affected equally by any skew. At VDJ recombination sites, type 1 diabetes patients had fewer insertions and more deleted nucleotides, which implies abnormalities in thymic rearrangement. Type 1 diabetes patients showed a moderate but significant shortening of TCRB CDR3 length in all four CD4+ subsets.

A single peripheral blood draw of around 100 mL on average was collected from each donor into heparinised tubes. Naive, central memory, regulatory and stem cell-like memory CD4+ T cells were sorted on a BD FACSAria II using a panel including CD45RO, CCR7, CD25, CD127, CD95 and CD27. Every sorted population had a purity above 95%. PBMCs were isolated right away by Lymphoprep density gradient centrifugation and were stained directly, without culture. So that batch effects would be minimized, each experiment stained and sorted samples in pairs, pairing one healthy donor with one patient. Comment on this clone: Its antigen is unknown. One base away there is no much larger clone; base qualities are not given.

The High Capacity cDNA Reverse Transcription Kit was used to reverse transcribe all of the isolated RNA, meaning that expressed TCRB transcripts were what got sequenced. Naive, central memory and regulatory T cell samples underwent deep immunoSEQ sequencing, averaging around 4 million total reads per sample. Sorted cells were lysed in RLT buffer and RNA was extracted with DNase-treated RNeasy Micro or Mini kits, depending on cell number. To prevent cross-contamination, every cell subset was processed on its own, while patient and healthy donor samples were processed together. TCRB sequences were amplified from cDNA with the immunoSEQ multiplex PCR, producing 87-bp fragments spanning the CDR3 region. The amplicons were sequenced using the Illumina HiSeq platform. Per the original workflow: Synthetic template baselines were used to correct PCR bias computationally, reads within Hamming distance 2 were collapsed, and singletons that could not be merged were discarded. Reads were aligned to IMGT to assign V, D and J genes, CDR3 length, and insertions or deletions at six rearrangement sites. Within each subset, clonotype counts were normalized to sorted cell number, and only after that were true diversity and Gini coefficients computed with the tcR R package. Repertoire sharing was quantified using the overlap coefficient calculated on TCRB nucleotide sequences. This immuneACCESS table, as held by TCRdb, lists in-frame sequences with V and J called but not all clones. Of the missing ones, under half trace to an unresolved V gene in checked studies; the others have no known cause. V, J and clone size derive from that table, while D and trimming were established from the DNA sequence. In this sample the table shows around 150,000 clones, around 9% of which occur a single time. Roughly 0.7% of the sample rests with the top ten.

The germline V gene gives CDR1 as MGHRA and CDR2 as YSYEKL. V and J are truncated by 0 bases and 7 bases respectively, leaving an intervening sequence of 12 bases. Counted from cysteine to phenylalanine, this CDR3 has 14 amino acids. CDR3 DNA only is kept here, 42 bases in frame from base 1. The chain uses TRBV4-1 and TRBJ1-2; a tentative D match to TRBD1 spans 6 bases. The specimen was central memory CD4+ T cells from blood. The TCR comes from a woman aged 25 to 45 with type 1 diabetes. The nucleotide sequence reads TGCGCCAGCAGCCAAGAAAGTGACAGGCGTGGCTACACCTTC. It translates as CASSQESDRRGYTF.